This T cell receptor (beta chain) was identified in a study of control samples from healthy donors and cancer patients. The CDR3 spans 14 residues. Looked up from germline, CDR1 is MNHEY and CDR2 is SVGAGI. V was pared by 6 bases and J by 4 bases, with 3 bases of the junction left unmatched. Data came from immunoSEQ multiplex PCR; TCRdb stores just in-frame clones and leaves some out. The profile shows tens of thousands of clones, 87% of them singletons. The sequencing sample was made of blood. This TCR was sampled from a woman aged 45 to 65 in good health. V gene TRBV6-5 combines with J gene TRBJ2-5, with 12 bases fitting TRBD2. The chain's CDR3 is CASSPGLAGETQYF. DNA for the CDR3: TGTGCCAGCAGCCCGGGACTAGCGGGAGAGACCCAGTACTTC.